The 17 T cell receptor beta chains reported below all come from one sample, sequenced in a study of beta chain features in type 1 diabetes. These receptors have no known antigen. Study findings and constraints: Patients with Type 1 diabetes showed moderately but significantly shorter TCRB CDR3s in all four CD4+ subsets.

The sequenced template was cDNA made from the entire isolated RNA. Libraries were prepared by immunoSEQ multiplex PCR; TCRdb keeps only in-frame clonotypes and omits some of them. The sample has roughly 400,000 clones; around 9.6% are singletons. Material: central memory CD4+ T cells from blood. These receptors were collected from a man younger than 40 with type 1 diabetes.

In this sample, this clone turned up a few times. The chain recombines TRBV19 with TRBJ1-5, with 9 bases matching TRBD1. V gave up 5 bases and J gave up 1 base; unmatched junction bases: 12. This CDR3 is 18 amino acids long. Per germline, CDR1 LNHDA and CDR2 SQIVND (reference sequence). CDR3 bases: TGTGCCAGTAGTTCAAGGGGCAGCGGGACAGGGAGCAATCAGCCCCAGCATTTT. Translated, it gives CASSSRGSGTGSNQPQHF.

The table lists this clone with many counts. V gene TRBV28 combines with J gene TRBJ1-5; D remains ambiguous. V lost 3 bases to trimming and J lost 8 bases, with 8 bases between them. The length of the CDR3 is 12 residues. In germline, CDR1 is MDHEN, CDR2 SYDVKM. The CDR3 sequence is CASSFILEPQHF. The CDR3 DNA sequence: TGTGCCAGCAGTTTTATCTTGGAGCCCCAGCATTTT.

The chain recombines TRBV11-2 with TRBJ2-1; 14 bases are shared with TRBD2. V gave up 3 bases and J gave up 9 bases; unmatched junction bases: 16. Germline CDR1 SGHAT, CDR2 FQNNGV. The CDR3 is 19 residues long. This CDR3 is CASSFGTGTSGGLRGEQFF. The CDR3 bases are TGTGCCAGCAGCTTTGGCACCGGGACTAGCGGGGGACTACGGGGTGAGCAGTTCTTC.

The gene calls are TRBV25-1 and TRBJ2-5, with D possibly matching TRBD2 (7 bases). Germline lookup yields CDR1 MGHDK and CDR2 SYGVNS. Trimming left V 10 bases short and J 10 bases short, with 19 bases between. The length of the CDR3 is 12 residues. CDR3 amino acids: CATFEWGGDQYF. The CDR3 DNA follows: TGTGCCACCTTCGAGTGGGGGGGCGACCAGTACTTC. The full variable domain, its missing parts supplied by reference TRBV25-1 and TRBJ2-5, is EADIYQTPRYLVIGTGKKITLECSQTMGHDKMYWYQQDPGMELHLIHYSYGVNSTEKGDLSSESTVSRIRTEHFPLTLESARPSHTSQYLCATFEWGGDQYFGPGTRLLVL.

V and J are TRBV7-2 and TRBJ2-7; D unresolved. Germline loops: CDR1 SGHTA, CDR2 FQGNSA. This CDR3 region has 14 residues. V shed 2 bases and J shed 6 bases, with 14 bases lying between them. Here the CDR3 DNA reads TGTGCCAGCAGCTTAAGTGGATGGGAAGGCGAGCAGTACTTC. It translates to CASSLSGWEGEQYF.

The table lists this clone with many counts. The J gene is TRBJ1-2, the V gene TRBV6-1; 12 bases agree with TRBD1. With 5 bases clipped from V and 8 bases from J, the junction kept 6 bases outside the gene matches. Germline V lookup: CDR1 MNHNS, CDR2 SASEGT. The CDR3 is 14 amino acids. In nucleotides, the CDR3 is TGTGCCAGCAGTCCGGGACAGGGGGCTTGGGGCTACACCTTC. This codes for CASSPGQGAWGYTF.

There are a few counts of this clone. The rearrangement links TRBV5-5 to TRBJ1-4; no clear D. There are 15 residues in the CDR3. V lost 2 bases to trimming and J lost 2 bases, with 10 bases between them. From germline, CDR1 is SGHKS and CDR2 YYEKEE (reference sequence). CDR3 nucleotides: TGTGCCAGCAGCTTTCTCATGGAGACTAATGAAAAACTGTTTTTT. This encodes CASSFLMETNEKLFF.

The sample holds a few counts of this clone. The rearrangement uses TRBV2 and TRBJ2-3, with D perhaps matching TRBD1 (6 bases). CDR3 length equals 15 residues. Germline values: CDR1 SNHLY, CDR2 FYNNEI. Trimming left V 7 bases short and J 4 bases short, with 18 bases between. DNA for the CDR3: TGTGCCAGCACCCCGGGTGCTGGGGGCGCAGATACGCAGTATTTT. It encodes CASTPGAGGADTQYF.

This clone was counted a few times. The gene calls are TRBV11-3 and TRBJ1-5, with D perhaps matching TRBD1 (6 bases). This CDR3 comprises 13 residues. V was clipped by 4 bases and J by 15 bases, with 19 bases between them. Germline CDR1 and CDR2: SGHNT and YENEEA. The CDR3 DNA follows: TGTGCCAGCAGCTCCCCGGCGGGGGCCTTCATGCATTTT. It codes for CASSSPAGAFMHF. Filled out from reference TRBV11-3 and TRBJ1-5, the complete variable domain reads EAGVVQSPRYKIIEKKQPVAFWCNPISGHNTLYWYLQNLGQGPELLIRYENEEAVDDSQLPKDRFSAERLKGVDSTLKIQPAELGDSAVYLCASSSPAGAFMHFGDGTRLSIL.

With respect to this clone: One base away lies a much larger clone, so this may be a sequencing read error. The chain uses TRBV10-3 and TRBJ2-5; 7 bases line up with TRBD1. Germline V lookup: CDR1 ENHRY, CDR2 SYGVKD. Unmatched junction bases numbered 8, after V lost 10 bases and J lost 3 bases. This CDR3 region has 13 residues. This CDR3 is CASSWDRKETQYF. The CDR3 nucleotides read TGTGCCAGCAGCTGGGACAGAAAAGAGACCCAGTACTTC.

This clone showed up just a few times. Written as DNA, the CDR3 is TGCAGCGGTACGGGGGCCCGCTACGAGCAGTACTTC. It encodes CSGTGARYEQYF. J is TRBJ2-7 and V is TRBV29-1; either TRBD1 or TRBD2 may supply D (6 bases each). CDR1 and CDR2 from the germline V gene are SQVTM and ANQGSEA. The CDR3 has 12 amino acids. With 7 bases removed from V and 3 bases from J, the gap between germline ends came to 13 bases.

There are a few counts of this clone. The rearrangement links TRBV5-6 to TRBJ2-7; 7 bases match TRBD1. This CDR3 is built from 16 residues. Germline V gives CDR1 SGHDT, CDR2 YYEEEE. V was clipped by 0 bases and J by 3 bases; unmatched bases: 9. DNA for the CDR3: TGTGCCAGCAGCTTGGGACCTCCTGGACAGGTCTACGAGCAGTACTTC. Protein: CASSLGPPGQVYEQYF.

This clone turned up a few times. This chain uses TRBV4-3 with TRBJ2-1; 11 bases line up with TRBD2. The V and J ends lost 4 bases and 7 bases, in that order; junction bases with no gene match: 6. Per germline, CDR1 LGHNA and CDR2 YSLEER. The CDR3 extends over 15 amino acids. The CDR3 sequence is CASSPSLAGENEQFF. For the CDR3, the DNA is TGCGCCAGCAGCCCTTCACTAGCGGGAGAGAATGAGCAGTTCTTC.

The chain employs TRBV5-4 and TRBJ1-4; 7 nucleotides line up with TRBD1. The V segment lost 7 bases and the J segment 4 bases; nucleotides outside the gene matches: 16. Germline V gene data show CDR1 as SGHNT and CDR2 as YYREEE (reference sequence). The CDR3 is 17 amino acids. CDR3 in amino acids: CASSLGGGLNSNEKLFF. The DNA for the CDR3 is TGTGCCAGCTCCCTGGGAGGGGGCCTGAATAGTAATGAAAAACTGTTTTTT. Variable domain in full (rest from reference TRBV5-4 and TRBJ1-4): ETGVTQSPTHLIKTRGQQVTLRCSSQSGHNTVSWYQQALGQGPQFIFQYYREEENGRGNFPPRFSGLQFPNYSSELNVNALELDDSALYLCASSLGGGLNSNEKLFFGSGTQLSVL.

This clone was detected a few times. The rearrangement links TRBV18 to TRBJ2-7; tentative D call: TRBD2 (6 bases). Germline V gene data show CDR1 as KGHSH and CDR2 as LQKENI. V was clipped by 3 bases and J by 5 bases, with 20 bases between them. This CDR3 region has 16 residues. The CDR3 region has the DNA TGTGCCAGCTCACCGATCCAGGGAGGAGCGCCCAACGAGCAGTACTTC. Translated: CASSPIQGGAPNEQYF.

The chain uses TRBV28 and TRBJ1-3; D remains unclear. Trimming removed 4 bases from V and 1 base from J, with 20 bases in between. The length of the CDR3 is 18 residues. CDR1 is MDHEN and CDR2 is SYDVKM in the germline V gene. CDR3 in DNA: TGTGCCAGCAGTTCACGGATTATTAGTAGACGGTCTGGAAACACCATATATTTT. It encodes CASSSRIISRRSGNTIYF.

In its sample, this clone was seen a few times. In DNA, the CDR3 is TGTGCCAGCAGCCCCCAGGACACGGGGACCCAGTACTTC. This encodes CASSPQDTGTQYF. This chain links TRBV7-9 with TRBJ2-5, with a tentative D call TRBD1 (5 bases). CDR1 and CDR2 from the germline V gene are SEHNR and FQNEAQ (reference sequence). Trimming shortened V by 5 bases and J by 7 bases, and 14 bases separated the two germline ends. The CDR3 has 13 residues.